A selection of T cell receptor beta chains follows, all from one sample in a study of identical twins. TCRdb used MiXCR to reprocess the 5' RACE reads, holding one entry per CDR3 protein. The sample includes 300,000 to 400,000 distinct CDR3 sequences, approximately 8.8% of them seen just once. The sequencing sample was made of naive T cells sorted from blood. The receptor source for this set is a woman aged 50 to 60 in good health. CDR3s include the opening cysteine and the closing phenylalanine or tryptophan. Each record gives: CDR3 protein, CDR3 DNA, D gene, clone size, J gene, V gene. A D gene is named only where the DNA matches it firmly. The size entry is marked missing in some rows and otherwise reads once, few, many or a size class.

CASSTGGSTGELFF TGTGCCAGCAGTACGGGAGGTAGCACCGGGGAGCTGTTTTTT TRBD2 once TRBJ2-2 TRBV6-6
CATSRDLIQETQYF TGTGCCACCAGCAGAGACCTTATCCAAGAGACCCAGTACTTC - few TRBJ2-5 TRBV15
CASSQGPELNTEAFF TGTGCCAGCAGTCAAGGACCTGAACTGAACACTGAAGCTTTCTTT - many TRBJ1-1 TRBV11-2
CAISESGSTDTQYF TGTGCCATCAGTGAATCGGGGAGCACAGATACGCAGTATTTT - few TRBJ2-3 TRBV10-3
CATRGSSTLNTEAFF TGTGCCACCAGAGGAAGTTCGACACTGAACACTGAAGCTTTCTTT - few TRBJ1-1 TRBV24-1
CASSFIGQGEAFF TGTGCCAGCAGTTTTATCGGACAGGGGGAAGCTTTCTTT TRBD1 - TRBJ1-1 TRBV12-3/TRBV12-4
CASSLRGLAGGDTGELFF TGTGCCAGCAGTTTAAGAGGACTAGCGGGAGGGGACACCGGGGAGCTGTTTTTT TRBD2 - TRBJ2-2 TRBV12-3/TRBV12-4
CASSIAVGGDTEAFF TGTGCCAGTAGTATAGCTGTAGGGGGGGACACTGAAGCTTTCTTT - - TRBJ1-1 TRBV19
CASSLVKGPETQYF TGCGCCAGCAGCTTGGTTAAGGGTCCAGAGACCCAGTACTTC - - TRBJ2-5 TRBV5-1
CASAAGGTETQYF TGCGCCAGCGCCGCCGGGGGGACGGAGACCCAGTACTTC TRBD2 many TRBJ2-5 TRBV5-1
CASSLSPGVNTEAFF TGTGCCAGCAGCTTGAGCCCGGGGGTGAACACTGAAGCTTTCTTT - many TRBJ1-1 TRBV5-5
CASSHSLGRLAGGTDTQYF TGCGCCAGCAGCCACTCCCTTGGAAGACTAGCGGGAGGTACAGATACGCAGTATTTT TRBD2 - TRBJ2-3 TRBV4-1
CASSSYRGSGANVLTF TGTGCCAGCAGTTCCTACAGGGGTTCTGGGGCCAACGTCCTGACTTTC TRBD1 - TRBJ2-6 TRBV27
CASSQEGGGYSPLHF TGCGCCAGCAGCCAAGAGGGCGGGGGCTATTCACCCCTCCACTTT - many TRBJ1-6 TRBV4-1
CASSLTNEQFF TGCGCCAGCAGCTTGACAAATGAGCAGTTCTTC - many TRBJ2-1 TRBV5-1
CSARDPSPRQGNDETQYF TGCAGTGCTAGAGATCCCTCCCCTCGACAGGGGAATGATGAGACCCAGTACTTC TRBD1 many TRBJ2-5 TRBV20-1
CASSRDNMNTEAFF TGCGCCAGCAGCAGGGACAACATGAACACTGAAGCTTTCTTT - few TRBJ1-1 TRBV5-1
CASSLTSGPYEQYF TGTGCCAGCAGCTTAACCAGCGGGCCCTACGAGCAGTACTTC - few TRBJ2-7 TRBV11-2
CASSLRQGAPPFNEKLFF TGTGCCAGCAGTTTACGTCAGGGGGCGCCCCCTTTTAATGAAAAACTGTTTTTT TRBD1 few TRBJ1-4 TRBV12-3/TRBV12-4
CASSNPGLAGGISTDTQYF TGTGCCAGCAGCAACCCGGGACTAGCGGGAGGAATCTCCACAGATACGCAGTATTTT TRBD2 many TRBJ2-3 TRBV5-4
CASSLTGTGVTGELFF TGTGCCAGCAGCCTAACCGGGACAGGGGTCACCGGGGAGCTGTTTTTT TRBD1 few TRBJ2-2 TRBV11-2
CASSDSGRDGYNEQFF TGTGCCAGCAGCGACTCCGGCCGGGATGGGTACAATGAGCAGTTCTTC - - TRBJ2-1 TRBV9
CATSDRVNTEAFF TGTGCCACCAGTGACCGGGTAAACACTGAAGCTTTCTTT - few TRBJ1-1 TRBV24-1
CASRDRGNEKLFF TGCGCCAGCAGGGACAGGGGTAATGAAAAACTGTTTTTT TRBD1 many TRBJ1-4 TRBV5-1
CASSIEVNTEAFF TGTGCCAGTAGTATCGAAGTGAACACTGAAGCTTTCTTT - few TRBJ1-1 TRBV19
CASSLGTGDNYGYTF TGTGCCAGCAGTTTAGGCACAGGGGACAACTATGGCTACACCTTC TRBD1 - TRBJ1-2 TRBV7-8
CASSRVRGGRNTGELFF TGTGCCAGCAGTCGAGTGCGGGGCGGGAGGAACACCGGGGAGCTGTTTTTT TRBD2 - TRBJ2-2 TRBV11-2
CASSLSDGGNTEAFF TGTGCCAGCAGCCTTTCGGACGGTGGGAACACTGAAGCTTTCTTT - - TRBJ1-1 TRBV3-1
CASSFRDPRVDEQFF TGCGCCAGCAGCTTCCGGGACCCTAGGGTTGATGAGCAGTTCTTC - many TRBJ2-1 TRBV5-1
CAIRGNYDTEAFF TGTGCCATCAGGGGGAACTATGACACTGAAGCTTTCTTT - few TRBJ1-1 TRBV10-3
CATEPTGTFSYNEQFF TGTGCCACCGAACCCACTGGGACTTTCTCCTACAATGAGCAGTTCTTC - few TRBJ2-1 TRBV24-1
CASGLNDNEQFF TGCGCCAGCGGACTCAACGACAATGAGCAGTTCTTC - - TRBJ2-1 TRBV5-1
CSASGSKLSTDTQYF TGCAGTGCTAGCGGGAGTAAACTTAGCACAGATACGCAGTATTTT - few TRBJ2-3 TRBV20-1
CASSWGRASYNEQFF TGTGCCAGCAGCTGGGGAAGGGCCTCCTACAATGAGCAGTTCTTC - - TRBJ2-1 TRBV5-5
CATSDPPGPGETQYF TGTGCCACCAGTGACCCCCCCGGGCCGGGAGAGACCCAGTACTTC - - TRBJ2-5 TRBV24-1
CSARLAGKDTQYF TGCAGTGCTCGACTAGCCGGGAAAGATACGCAGTATTTT TRBD2 many TRBJ2-3 TRBV20-1
CATLRIAGGTETQYF TGTGCCACCCTGAGGATAGCGGGAGGAACGGAGACCCAGTACTTC TRBD2 - TRBJ2-5 TRBV15
CAISESRQEAYEQYF TGTGCCATCAGTGAGTCCCGACAGGAAGCCTACGAGCAGTACTTC - many TRBJ2-7 TRBV10-3
CASNIVGTSGQGWIF TGTGCCAGCAACATCGTGGGTACTTCGGGACAGGGCTGGATCTTC TRBD1 - TRBJ2-1 TRBV27
CASSDAGGAYEQYF TGCGCCAGCAGTGACGCGGGCGGCGCCTACGAGCAGTACTTC - few TRBJ2-7 TRBV10-1
CASSTPLREQFF TGTGCCAGCAGCACCCCTCTCCGTGAGCAGTTCTTC - - TRBJ2-1 TRBV5-4
CATGQPLSGANVLTF TGTGCCACCGGACAGCCCCTCTCTGGGGCCAACGTCCTGACTTTC - - TRBJ2-6 TRBV24-1
CAIAIDSGSNTGELFF TGTGCCATTGCAATAGATAGCGGATCGAACACCGGGGAGCTGTTTTTT - many TRBJ2-2 TRBV10-3
CASSKNRTGFPKGRITYNKQFF TGTGCCAGCAGCAAAAATCGGACCGGGTTCCCTAAGGGTCGGATAACCTACAATAAGCAGTTCTTC - - TRBJ2-1 TRBV21-1
CASSQRLRAGTGELFF TGTGCCAGCAGCCAACGGTTGAGGGCAGGAACCGGGGAGCTGTTTTTT - few TRBJ2-2 TRBV14
CASSLGQFTEAFF TGTGCCAGCAGTTTAGGACAGTTTACTGAAGCTTTCTTT - many TRBJ1-1 TRBV12-3/TRBV12-4
CASNSDPHQPQHF TGTGCCAGCAACTCAGACCCTCATCAGCCCCAGCATTTT - few TRBJ1-5 TRBV7-8
CASSLRHGDTQYF TGTGCCAGCAGCTTAAGACACGGAGATACGCAGTATTTT - - TRBJ2-3 TRBV7-3
CASSLRLLGNEQFF TGCGCCAGCAGCTTGCGACTCTTGGGCAATGAGCAGTTCTTC - few TRBJ2-1 TRBV5-1